This entry lists 13 T cell receptor beta chains sequenced from one sample in a study of shared clonotypes between healthy human individuals. Data came from immunoSEQ multiplex PCR; TCRdb stores just in-frame clones and leaves some out. The sample lists roughly 1,000,000 clones; roughly 74% were seen once. The material sequenced was memory CD4+ T cells from PBMCs. Subset denoted: CD45RA-negative fraction. These receptors came from a man younger than 35 in good health. Some clones in this sample may be carry-over from other donors' samples.

V is TRBV23-1 and J is TRBJ1-5; a possible D gene is TRBD1 (5 bases). TRBV23-1 is given ORF status, its function remaining uncertain. The CDR3 loop spans 17 amino acids. V shed 0 bases and J shed 5 bases, with 17 bases lying between them. The CDR3: CASSQSSWKVGDQPQHF. The CDR3 bases are TGCGCCAGCAGTCAATCATCTTGGAAGGTGGGGGATCAGCCCCAGCATTTT.

This chain connects TRBV7-2 to TRBJ2-7; 10 bases align to TRBD2. V dropped 4 bases and J dropped 0; count of bases not matched to a gene: 6. Per the germline V gene, CDR1 is SGHTA and CDR2 is FQGNSA. This CDR3 comprises 16 residues. CDR3 DNA sequence: TGTGCCAGCAGCTACGGACTAGCGGTTAGCTCCTACGAGCAGTACTTC. Its protein is CASSYGLAVSSYEQYF. Using reference TRBV7-2 and TRBJ2-7 for the parts outside the CDR3, the full variable domain is GAGVSQSPSNKVTEKGKDVELRCDPISGHTALYWYRQSLGQGLEFLIYFQGNSAPDKSGLPSDRFSAERTGGSVSTLTIQRTQQEDSAVYLCASSYGLAVSSYEQYFGPGTRLTVT.

This clone was recorded at least ten times. CDR3 nucleotide sequence: TGTGCCAGCAGCTATCGACAGGGTCGGGACGACTACACCTTC. Its translation is CASSYRQGRDDYTF. The chain links TRBV7-6 to TRBJ1-2; 7 bases are shared with TRBD1. The junction had 12 bases not matched to a gene; V was cut back by 4 bases and J by 10 bases. This CDR3 spans 14 amino acids. Germline loops: CDR1 SGHVS, CDR2 FNYEAQ.

The chain combines TRBV9 with TRBJ1-5; no firm D call. CDR3 size: 18 residues. CDR1 and CDR2 (germline): SGDLS, YYNGEE. Trimming stripped 0 bases from V and 0 bases from J, with 16 bases between. The CDR3 nucleotides read TGTGCCAGCAGCGTAGCTGGCGGCAGTGATTATAGCAATCAGCCCCAGCATTTT. Its translation is CASSVAGGSDYSNQPQHF.

This sequence joins TRBV6-4 and TRBJ2-1, with TRBD2 matching over 13 bases. V gave up 4 bases and J gave up 10 bases; unmatched junction bases: 7. The CDR3 loop spans 15 amino acids. Germline V gives CDR1 MRHNA, CDR2 SNTAGT. In DNA, the CDR3 is TGTGCCAGCAGTGGGAGGACTAGCGGGAGTCGCGAGCAGTTCTTC. Translated, it gives CASSGRTSGSREQFF.

The chain recombines TRBV10-2 with TRBJ1-2; D call uncertain. This CDR3 region has 12 residues. V lost 4 bases, J lost 14 bases, and 17 bases lay in between. Germline CDR1 WSHSY, CDR2 SAAADI. The CDR3 is CASSGPPAPPTF. The CDR3 DNA is TGCGCCAGCAGTGGGCCCCCTGCCCCCCCAACCTTC.

V is TRBV2 and J is TRBJ2-3, with 8 bases lining up with TRBD2. The CDR3 runs 14 residues. The junction had 5 bases not matched to a gene; V was cut back by 6 bases and J by 3 bases. Germline values: CDR1 SNHLY, CDR2 FYNNEI. In DNA, the CDR3 is TGTGCCAGCAGGAGGGGACTAGTAACAGATACGCAGTATTTT. This encodes CASRRGLVTDTQYF. The entire variable domain, with the rest obtained from reference TRBV2 and TRBJ2-3, is as follows: EPEVTQTPSHQVTQMGQEVILRCVPISNHLYFYWYRQILGQKVEFLVSFYNNEISEKSEIFDDQFSVERPDGSNFTLKIRSTKLEDSAMYFCASRRGLVTDTQYFGPGTRLTVL.

This clone was detected only a few times. J is TRBJ1-2 and V is TRBV19; D remains ambiguous. The V end lost 3 bases, the J end lost 7 bases, and 12 bases lay between the germline ends. The CDR3 is 13 residues long. CDR1 and CDR2 from the germline V gene are LNHDA and SQIVND (reference sequence). The CDR3 DNA reads TGTGCCAGTAGTATCCGCCGACGAGGTGGCTACACCTTC. Protein sequence: CASSIRRRGGYTF.

V and J are TRBV7-9 and TRBJ1-1; TRBD1 agrees at 9 bases. This CDR3 is 14 amino acids long. Germline V lookup: CDR1 SEHNR, CDR2 FQNEAQ (reference sequence). The V segment lost 6 bases and the J segment 4 bases; nucleotides outside the gene matches: 6. This chain's CDR3 is CASSNRGRRTEAFF. CDR3 coding DNA: TGTGCCAGCAGTAACAGGGGGCGCCGCACTGAAGCTTTCTTT.

The chain uses TRBV11-3 and TRBJ2-1; 8 nucleotides agree with TRBD2. The CDR3 totals 14 residues. V gave up 2 bases and J gave up 7 bases; unmatched junction bases: 4. Germline V gene lookup returns CDR1 SGHNT and CDR2 YENEEA. The CDR3 DNA reads TGTGCCAGCAGCTTAAGGAGCGGGAGAAATGAGCAGTTCTTC. Protein: CASSLRSGRNEQFF.

The V call is TRBV7-9, the J call TRBJ2-7; no firm D call. This CDR3 comprises 15 residues. Germline V CDR1 and CDR2: SEHNR, FQNEAQ (reference sequence). With 1 base removed from V and 1 base from J, the gap between germline ends came to 11 bases. Here the CDR3 reads CASSLDFSLSYEQYF. The CDR3 DNA sequence: TGTGCCAGCAGCTTAGATTTCTCCTTATCCTACGAGCAGTACTTC.

The chain employs TRBV2 and TRBJ2-1; no clear D gene. V gave up 8 bases and J gave up 4 bases, with 15 bases separating them. The CDR3 covers 14 residues. Germline CDR1 is SNHLY and CDR2 is FYNNEI. CDR3 sequence (DNA): TGTGCCAGCGGACGTATCCTAGAATACAATGAGCAGTTCTTC. It translates to CASGRILEYNEQFF.

The chain is built from TRBV6-6 and TRBJ1-3; D is uncertain. The CDR3 runs 15 residues. CDR1 and CDR2 from the germline V gene are MNHNY and SVGAGI (reference sequence). Trimming cost V 7 bases and J 0 bases, with 13 bases left between them. The CDR3 loop is CASMAGRSSGNTIYF. CDR3 nucleotide sequence: TGTGCCAGCATGGCCGGACGGAGCTCTGGAAACACCATATATTTT.